This T cell receptor beta chain was captured by sequencing in a study of cytomegalovirus exposure and HLA in healthy donors. The CDR3 has 16 residues. Looked up from germline, CDR1 is SGDLS and CDR2 is YYNGEE. V gave up 0 bases and J gave up 0 bases, with 9 bases separating them. PCR used 60 Vbeta primers and 13 Jbeta primers. Data came from immunoSEQ multiplex PCR; TCRdb stores just in-frame clones and leaves some out. The sample has about 72,000 clones, about four fifths seen once. The clonotype was recovered from a man aged 18 to 30 in good health and CMV-seronegative. V is TRBV9 and J is TRBJ2-2; D is possibly TRBD1 (6 bases). Sequenced material: PBMCs. The CDR3 DNA is TGTGCCAGCAGCGTAGGAACAGGGCCGAACACCGGGGAGCTGTTTTTT. It yields the protein CASSVGTGPNTGELFF.